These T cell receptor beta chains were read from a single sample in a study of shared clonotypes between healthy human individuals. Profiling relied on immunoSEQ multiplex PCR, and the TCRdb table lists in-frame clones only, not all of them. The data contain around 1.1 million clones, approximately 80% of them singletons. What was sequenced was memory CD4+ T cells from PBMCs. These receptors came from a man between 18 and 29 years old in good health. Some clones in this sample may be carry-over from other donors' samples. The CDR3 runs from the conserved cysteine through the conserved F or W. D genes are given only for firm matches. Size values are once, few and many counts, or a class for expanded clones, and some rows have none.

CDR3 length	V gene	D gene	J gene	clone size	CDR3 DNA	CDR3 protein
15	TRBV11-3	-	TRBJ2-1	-	TGTGCCAGCAGCTTAGGTCTTCAGGGTGGCTATGAGCAGTTCTTC	CASSLGLQGGYEQFF
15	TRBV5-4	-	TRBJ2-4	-	TGTGCCAGCAGCCTCGGGGGATCGAAAAAAAACATTCAGTACTTC	CASSLGGSKKNIQYF
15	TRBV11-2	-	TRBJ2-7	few	TGTGCCAGCAGCTTACTCCTCGGGTGGGCGTACGAGCAGTACTTC	CASSLLLGWAYEQYF
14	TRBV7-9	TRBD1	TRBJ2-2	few	TGTGCCAGCAGCGTGGACAGGGCAATCGGGGAGCTGTTTTTT	CASSVDRAIGELFF
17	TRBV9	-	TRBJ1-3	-	TGTGCCAGCAGCGTAGAGGGGAGCCCCGGGGCTGGAAACACCATATATTTT	CASSVEGSPGAGNTIYF
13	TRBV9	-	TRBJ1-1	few	TGTGCCAGCAGCGTAGTGGCGGGGACTGAAGCTTTCTTT	CASSVVAGTEAFF
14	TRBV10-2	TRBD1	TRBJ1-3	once	TGCGCCAGCAGTGGGGGACAGACTGGAAACACCATATATTTT	CASSGGQTGNTIYF
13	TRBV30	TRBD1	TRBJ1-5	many	TGTGCCTGGAGCGGAGGAGGGGGCCAGCCCCAGCATTTT	CAWSGGGGQPQHF
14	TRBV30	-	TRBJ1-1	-	TGTGCCTGGGCATCCGGACCTCAGAACACTGAAGCTTTCTTT	CAWASGPQNTEAFF
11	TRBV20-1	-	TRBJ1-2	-	TGCAGTGCTAGTGGAGGGAATGGCTACACCTTC	CSASGGNGYTF
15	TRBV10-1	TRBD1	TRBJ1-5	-	TGCGCCAGCAGTCCGGACAGGTATAGCAATCAGCCCCAGCATTTT	CASSPDRYSNQPQHF
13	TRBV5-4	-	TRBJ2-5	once	TGTGCCAGCAGCGAGGACGAACAAGAGACCCAGTACTTC	CASSEDEQETQYF
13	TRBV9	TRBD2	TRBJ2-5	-	TGTGCCAGCAGTAGGACTAGCGCAGAGACCCAGTACTTC	CASSRTSAETQYF
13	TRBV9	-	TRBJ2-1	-	TGTGCCAGCAGCGTAACTAGTTCGTATGAGCAGTTCTTC	CASSVTSSYEQFF
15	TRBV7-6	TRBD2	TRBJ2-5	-	TGTGCCAGCAGCCTGGGGACTACCGTCCAAGAGACCCAGTACTTC	CASSLGTTVQETQYF
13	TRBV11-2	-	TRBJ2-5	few	TGTGCCAGCAGCTTAACTAGACAAGGGACCCAGTACTTC	CASSLTRQGTQYF
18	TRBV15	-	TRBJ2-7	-	TGTGCCACCAGCAGAGAGCGGCTAGCAGCCCCTCGGTCTATCGAGCAGTACTTC	CATSRERLAAPRSIEQYF
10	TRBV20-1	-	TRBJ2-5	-	TGCAGTGCTAAGGCAGAGACCCAGTACTTC	CSAKAETQYF
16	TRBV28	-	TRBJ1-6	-	TGTGCCTCCCAGAGGTGGGGGAGCTCCTATAATTCACCCCTCCACTTT	CASQRWGSSYNSPLHF
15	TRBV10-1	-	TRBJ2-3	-	TGCGCCAGCAGTGAGAGCCGGGTTAGCACAGATACGCAGTATTTT	CASSESRVSTDTQYF
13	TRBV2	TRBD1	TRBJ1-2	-	TGTGCCAGCAGCGGACAGGGATTGGATGGCTACACCTTC	CASSGQGLDGYTF
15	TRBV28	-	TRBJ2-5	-	TGTGCCAGCAGGGGGCTGGGTACTAAACAAGAGACCCAGTACTTC	CASRGLGTKQETQYF
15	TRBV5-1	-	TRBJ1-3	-	TGCGCCAGCAGCCCGTCGTCGGGCTCTGGAAACACCATATATTTT	CASSPSSGSGNTIYF
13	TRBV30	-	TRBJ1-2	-	TGTGCCCAAACCTATATGATTGAGTCGGGCTACACCTTC	CAQTYMIESGYTF
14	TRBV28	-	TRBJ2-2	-	TGTGCCAGCAGTCCATGGGGGATTCGGAGGGAGCTGTTTTTT	CASSPWGIRRELFF
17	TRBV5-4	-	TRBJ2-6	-	TGTGCCAGCACCACTACAGGGACACACTCTGGGGCCAACGTCCTGACTTTC	CASTTTGTHSGANVLTF
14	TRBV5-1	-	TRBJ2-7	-	TGCGCCAGCAGCTTGGGTCAGTTCTCCTACGAGCAGTACTTC	CASSLGQFSYEQYF
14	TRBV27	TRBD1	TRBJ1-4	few	TGTGCCAGCAGCCCGGGACAGAGTAATGAAAAACTGTTTTTT	CASSPGQSNEKLFF
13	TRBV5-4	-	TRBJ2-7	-	TGTGCCAGCAGCTTGGGGGGGACCTACGAGCAGTACTTC	CASSLGGTYEQYF
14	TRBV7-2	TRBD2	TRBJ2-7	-	TGTGCCAGCAGCTTAGTATCCTCGCGGGAGTTTCCGTACTTC	CASSLVSSREFPYF
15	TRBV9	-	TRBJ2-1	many	TGTGCCAGCAGCGTAGCTCCAGCGGTCTACAATGAGCAGTTCTTC	CASSVAPAVYNEQFF
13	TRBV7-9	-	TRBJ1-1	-	TGTGCCAGCAGCTTTGGGGGCTCGGGCGAAGCTTTCTTT	CASSFGGSGEAFF
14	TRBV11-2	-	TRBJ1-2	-	TGTGCCAGCAGCTTAATTGGGGGGCCCTATGGCTACACCTTC	CASSLIGGPYGYTF
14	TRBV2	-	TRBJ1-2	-	TGTGCCAGCACGAGTCGTGCGAGGAACTATGGCTACACCTTC	CASTSRARNYGYTF
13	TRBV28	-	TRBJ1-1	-	TGTGCCATCCTAACTCCGGGACACATGGAAACTTTCTTT	CAILTPGHMETFF
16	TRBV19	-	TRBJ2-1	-	TGTGCCAGTAGTGGTCTGGACGCAATGAGCTACAATGAGCAGTTCTTC	CASSGLDAMSYNEQFF
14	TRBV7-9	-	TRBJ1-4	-	TGTGCCAGCAGCCCCGGGACGGTTAATGAAAAACTGTTTTTT	CASSPGTVNEKLFF
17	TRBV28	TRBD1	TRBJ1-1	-	TGTGCCAGCAGTATAATAAGCTTCCGACAGGGTCCCACTGAAGCTTTCTTT	CASSIISFRQGPTEAFF
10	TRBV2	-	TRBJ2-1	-	TGTGCCAGCAGTTACAGGGAGCAGTTCTTC	CASSYREQFF
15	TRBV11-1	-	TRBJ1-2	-	TGTGCCAGCAGCTTTGGTCCGGGACCTAACTATGGCTACACCTTC	CASSFGPGPNYGYTF
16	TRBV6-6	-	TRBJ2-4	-	TGTGCCAGCAGTACGGGGACTTCCTTAGCCAAAAACATTCAGTACTTC	CASSTGTSLAKNIQYF
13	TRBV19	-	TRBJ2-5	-	TGTGCCAGTAGTATAGGGGGCATAGAGACCCAGTACTTC	CASSIGGIETQYF
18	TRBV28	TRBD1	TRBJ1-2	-	TGTGCCAGCAGTCCTATCTCCCGGGACAGGGGGCGAATCTATGGCTACACCTTC	CASSPISRDRGRIYGYTF
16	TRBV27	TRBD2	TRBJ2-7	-	TGTGCCAGCAGTTTACTGCGGGAGGGGATTCGGCACGAGCAGTACTTC	CASSLLREGIRHEQYF
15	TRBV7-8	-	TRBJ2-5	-	TGTGCCAGCAGCCGTCGGGGCCTCCAGGGAGAGACCCAGTACTTC	CASSRRGLQGETQYF
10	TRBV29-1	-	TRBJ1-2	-	TGCAGCGGTCCAGGCGGGGGCTACACCTTC	CSGPGGGYTF
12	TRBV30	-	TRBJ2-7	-	TGTGCCTGGAGCACCCAGGGTCTCGAGCAGTACTTC	CAWSTQGLEQYF
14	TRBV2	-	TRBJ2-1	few	TGTGCCAGCTCCGAGGACTCAGCCTACAATGAGCAGTTCTTC	CASSEDSAYNEQFF
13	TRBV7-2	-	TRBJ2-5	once	TGTGCCAGCAGCCCCCGGGGCCCGGAGACCCAGTACTTC	CASSPRGPETQYF
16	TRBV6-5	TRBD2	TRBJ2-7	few	TGTGCCAGCAGTTACCAAGGGACTAGCGGACCCTACGAGCAGTACTTC	CASSYQGTSGPYEQYF
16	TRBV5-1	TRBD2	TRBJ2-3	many	TGCGCCAGCAGCGGGGAAGCTAGCGGGAGCACAGATACGCAGTATTTT	CASSGEASGSTDTQYF
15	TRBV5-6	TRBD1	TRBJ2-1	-	TGTGCCAGCAGCTTCGGGACAGGGGCCCCCAATGAGCAGTTCTTC	CASSFGTGAPNEQFF
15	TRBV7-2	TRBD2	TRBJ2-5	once	TGTGCCAGCAGCCGACAGAGCGGGATAACAGAGACCCAGTACTTC	CASSRQSGITETQYF
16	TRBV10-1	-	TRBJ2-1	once	TGCGCCAGCAGTTCCCCCGGCAGGGGTGGTATCAATGAGCAGTTCTTC	CASSSPGRGGINEQFF
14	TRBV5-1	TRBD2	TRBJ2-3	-	TGCGCCAGCAGATCTAGCGGCGACACAGATACGCAGTATTTT	CASRSSGDTDTQYF
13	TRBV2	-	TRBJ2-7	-	TGTGCCAGCACCAGGCAGGGAAGCAACGAGCAGTACTTC	CASTRQGSNEQYF
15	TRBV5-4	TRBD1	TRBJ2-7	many	TGTGCCAGCAGCATTGGGACAGTATTTGTGGGCGAGCAGTACTTC	CASSIGTVFVGEQYF
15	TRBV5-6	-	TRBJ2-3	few	TGTGCCAGCAGCTTGGCCGGGTCAGCACAGGATACGCAGTATTTT	CASSLAGSAQDTQYF
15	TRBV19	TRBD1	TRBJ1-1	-	TGTGCCAGTAGCAGGGGACAGGGGTTGAACACTGAAGCTTTCTTT	CASSRGQGLNTEAFF